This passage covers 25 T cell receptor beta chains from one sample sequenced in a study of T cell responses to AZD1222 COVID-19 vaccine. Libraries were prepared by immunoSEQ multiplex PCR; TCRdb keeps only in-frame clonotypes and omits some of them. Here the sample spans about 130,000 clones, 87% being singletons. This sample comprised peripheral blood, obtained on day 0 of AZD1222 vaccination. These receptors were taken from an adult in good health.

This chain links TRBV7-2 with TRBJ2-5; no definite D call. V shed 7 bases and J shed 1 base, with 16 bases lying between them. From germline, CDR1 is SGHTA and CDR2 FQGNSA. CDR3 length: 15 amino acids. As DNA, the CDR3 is TGTGCCAGCACCCGGACCGGGTCCACCCAAGAGACCCAGTACTTC. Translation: CASTRTGSTQETQYF.

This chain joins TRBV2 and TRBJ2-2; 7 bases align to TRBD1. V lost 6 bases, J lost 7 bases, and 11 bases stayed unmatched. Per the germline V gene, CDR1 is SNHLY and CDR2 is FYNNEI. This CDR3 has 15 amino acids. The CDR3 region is CASRATGVFGGELFF. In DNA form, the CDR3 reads TGTGCCAGCAGAGCTACAGGGGTTTTCGGCGGGGAGCTGTTTTTT.

DNA of the CDR3: TGTGCCAGCAGCATGTGTAGGAGGGGTGGAGATACGCAGTATTTT. It is translated as CASSMCRRGGDTQYF. The rearrangement links TRBV21-1 to TRBJ2-3; the table's D gene call, TRBD2, was not cross checked with the DNA. TRBV21-1 is classified as a pseudogene. The CDR3 runs to 15 residues.

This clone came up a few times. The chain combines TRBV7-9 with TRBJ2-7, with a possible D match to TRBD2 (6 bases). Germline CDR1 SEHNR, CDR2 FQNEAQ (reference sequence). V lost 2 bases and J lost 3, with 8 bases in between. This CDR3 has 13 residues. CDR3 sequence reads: CASSLFGGYEQYF. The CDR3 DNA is TGTGCCAGCAGCTTATTCGGGGGCTACGAGCAGTACTTC.

CDR3 protein: CASSMEDSPSTDTQYF. The DNA of the CDR3 is TGTGCCAGTAGTATGGAGGACTCCCCTAGCACAGATACGCAGTATTTT. The chain has TRBV19 and TRBJ2-3, with D possibly being TRBD2 (5 bases). This CDR3 is 16 amino acids long. Germline V CDR1 and CDR2: LNHDA, SQIVND (reference sequence). Trimming pared 3 bases from V and 0 bases from J, leaving 13 bases between.

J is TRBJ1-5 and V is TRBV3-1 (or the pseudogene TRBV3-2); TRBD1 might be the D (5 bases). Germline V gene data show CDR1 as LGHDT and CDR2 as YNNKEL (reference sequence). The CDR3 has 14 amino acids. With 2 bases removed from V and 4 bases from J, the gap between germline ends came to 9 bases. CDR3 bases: TGTGCCAGCAGCCAAAGGGGAGGGAATCAGCCCCAGCATTTT. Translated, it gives CASSQRGGNQPQHF.

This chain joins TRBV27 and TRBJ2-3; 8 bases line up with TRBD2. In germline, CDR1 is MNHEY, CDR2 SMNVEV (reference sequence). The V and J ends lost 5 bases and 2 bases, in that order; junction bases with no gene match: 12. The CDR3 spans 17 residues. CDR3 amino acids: CASSGPLSGGYTDTQYF. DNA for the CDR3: TGTGCCAGCAGTGGGCCCCTCAGCGGGGGCTACACAGATACGCAGTATTTT.

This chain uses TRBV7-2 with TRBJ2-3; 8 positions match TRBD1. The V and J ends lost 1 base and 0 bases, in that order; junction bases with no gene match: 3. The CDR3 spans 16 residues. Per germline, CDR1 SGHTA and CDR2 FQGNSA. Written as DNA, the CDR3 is TGTGCCAGCAGCTTAGTAACAGGGGGGAGCACAGATACGCAGTATTTT. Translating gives CASSLVTGGSTDTQYF.

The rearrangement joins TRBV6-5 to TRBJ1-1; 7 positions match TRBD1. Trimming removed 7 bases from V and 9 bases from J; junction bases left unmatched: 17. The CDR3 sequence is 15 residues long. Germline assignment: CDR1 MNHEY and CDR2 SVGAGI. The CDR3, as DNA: TGTGCCAGCACCAATTCCGGGACAGCAAACATGAAAGCTTTCTTT. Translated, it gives CASTNSGTANMKAFF.

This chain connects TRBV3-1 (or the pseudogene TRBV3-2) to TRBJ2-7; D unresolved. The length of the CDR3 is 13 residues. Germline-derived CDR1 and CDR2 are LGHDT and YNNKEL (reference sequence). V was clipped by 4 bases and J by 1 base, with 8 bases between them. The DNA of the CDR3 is TGTGCCAGCAGCCCGCGGTCGTCCTACGAGCAGTACTTC. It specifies CASSPRSSYEQYF.

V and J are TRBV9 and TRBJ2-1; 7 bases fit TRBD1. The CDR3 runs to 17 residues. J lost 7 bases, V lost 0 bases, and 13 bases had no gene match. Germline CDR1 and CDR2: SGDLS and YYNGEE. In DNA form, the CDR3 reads TGTGCCAGCAGCGTAGGTAGACAGGGACACACACGGAATGAGCAGTTCTTC. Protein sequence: CASSVGRQGHTRNEQFF. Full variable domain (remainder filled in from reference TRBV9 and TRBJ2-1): DSGVTQTPKHLITATGQRVTLRCSPRSGDLSVYWYQQSLDQGLQFLIQYYNGEERAKGNILERFSAQQFPDLHSELNLSSLELGDSALYFCASSVGRQGHTRNEQFFGPGTRLTVL.

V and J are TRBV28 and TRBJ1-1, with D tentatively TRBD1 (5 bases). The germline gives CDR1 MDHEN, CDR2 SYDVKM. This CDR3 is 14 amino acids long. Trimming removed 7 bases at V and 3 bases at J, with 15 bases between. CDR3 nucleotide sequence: TGTGCCAGCACCCCCGGAGGGACGTACACTGAAGCTTTCTTT. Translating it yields CASTPGGTYTEAFF.

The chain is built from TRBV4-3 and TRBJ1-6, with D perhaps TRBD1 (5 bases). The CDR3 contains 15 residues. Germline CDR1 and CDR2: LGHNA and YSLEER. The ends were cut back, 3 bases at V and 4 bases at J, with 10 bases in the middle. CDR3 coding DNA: TGCGCCAGCAGCCAGACGGGACTGTATAATTCACCCCTCCACTTT. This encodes CASSQTGLYNSPLHF.

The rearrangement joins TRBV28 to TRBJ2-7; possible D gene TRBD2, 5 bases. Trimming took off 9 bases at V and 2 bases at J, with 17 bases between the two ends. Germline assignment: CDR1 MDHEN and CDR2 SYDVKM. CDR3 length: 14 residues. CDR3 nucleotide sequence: TGTGCCAGTTCCCGCGGAGGCAGCCCCTACGAGCAGTACTTC. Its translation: CASSRGGSPYEQYF.

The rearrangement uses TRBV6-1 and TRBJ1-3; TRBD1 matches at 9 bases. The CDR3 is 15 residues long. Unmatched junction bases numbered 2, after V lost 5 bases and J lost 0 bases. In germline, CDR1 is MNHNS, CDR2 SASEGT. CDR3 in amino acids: CASSMGQGSGNTIYF. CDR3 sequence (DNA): TGTGCCAGCAGTATGGGACAGGGCTCTGGAAACACCATATATTTT.

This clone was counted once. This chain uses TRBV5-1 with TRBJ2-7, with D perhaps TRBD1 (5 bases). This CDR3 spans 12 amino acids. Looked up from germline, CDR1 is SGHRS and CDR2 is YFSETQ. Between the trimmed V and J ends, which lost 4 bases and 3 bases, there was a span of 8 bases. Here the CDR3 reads CASSDSGYEQYF. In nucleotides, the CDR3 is TGCGCCAGCAGCGACAGTGGCTACGAGCAGTACTTC.

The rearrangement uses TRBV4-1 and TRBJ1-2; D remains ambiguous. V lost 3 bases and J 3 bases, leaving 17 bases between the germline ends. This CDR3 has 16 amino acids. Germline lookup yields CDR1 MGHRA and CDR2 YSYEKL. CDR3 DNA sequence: TGCGCCAGCAGCCATATCTTGAGACGTCGGGACTATGGCTACACCTTC. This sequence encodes CASSHILRRRDYGYTF.

The CDR3 sequence: CASNRDNTDTQYF. The DNA of the CDR3 is TGTGCCAGCAATAGGGACAACACAGATACGCAGTATTTT. The gene calls are TRBV6-5 and TRBJ2-3; D is perhaps TRBD1 (6 bases). The germline V and J ends were trimmed by 7 bases and 2 bases, with 10 bases remaining between them. This CDR3 contains 13 residues. Germline assignment: CDR1 MNHEY and CDR2 SVGAGI.

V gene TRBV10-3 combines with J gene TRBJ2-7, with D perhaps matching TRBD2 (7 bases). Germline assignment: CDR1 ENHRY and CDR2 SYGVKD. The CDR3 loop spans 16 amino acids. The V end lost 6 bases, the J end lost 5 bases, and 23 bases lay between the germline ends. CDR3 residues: CAISPRGGEAADEQYF. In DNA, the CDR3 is TGTGCCATCAGCCCAAGGGGGGGAGAAGCTGCGGACGAGCAGTACTTC.

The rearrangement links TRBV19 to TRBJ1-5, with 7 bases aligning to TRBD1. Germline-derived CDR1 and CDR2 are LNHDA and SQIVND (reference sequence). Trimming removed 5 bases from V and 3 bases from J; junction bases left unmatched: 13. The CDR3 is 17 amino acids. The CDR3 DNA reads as TGTGCCAGTAGTCCTCGGACAGGCCGCTCCCTCAATCAGCCCCAGCATTTT. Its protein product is CASSPRTGRSLNQPQHF. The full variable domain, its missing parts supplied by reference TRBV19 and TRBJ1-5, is DGGITQSPKYLFRKEGQNVTLSCEQNLNHDAMYWYRQDPGQGLRLIYYSQIVNDFQKGDIAEGYSVSREKKESFPLTVTSAQKNPTAFYLCASSPRTGRSLNQPQHFGDGTRLSIL.

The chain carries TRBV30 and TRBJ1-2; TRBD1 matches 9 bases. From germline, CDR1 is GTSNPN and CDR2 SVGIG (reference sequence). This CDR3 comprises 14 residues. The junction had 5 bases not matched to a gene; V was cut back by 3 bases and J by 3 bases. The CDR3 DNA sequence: TGTGCCTGGAGAGGGACAGGGATTTACTATGGCTACACCTTC. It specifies CAWRGTGIYYGYTF.

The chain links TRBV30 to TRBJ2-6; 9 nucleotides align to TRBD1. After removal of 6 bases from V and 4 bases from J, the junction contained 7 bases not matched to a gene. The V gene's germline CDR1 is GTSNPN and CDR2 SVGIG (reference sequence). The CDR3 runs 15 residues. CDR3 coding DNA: TGTGCCTGCGGACAGGGGATTAGGGGGGCCAACGTCCTGACTTTC. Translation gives CACGQGIRGANVLTF.

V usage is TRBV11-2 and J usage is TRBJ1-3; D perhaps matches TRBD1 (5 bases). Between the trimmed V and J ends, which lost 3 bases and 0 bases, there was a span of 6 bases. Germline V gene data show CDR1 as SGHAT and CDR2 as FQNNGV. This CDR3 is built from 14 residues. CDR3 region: CASSFDSSGNTIYF. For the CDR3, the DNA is TGTGCCAGCAGCTTTGACAGCTCTGGAAACACCATATATTTT.

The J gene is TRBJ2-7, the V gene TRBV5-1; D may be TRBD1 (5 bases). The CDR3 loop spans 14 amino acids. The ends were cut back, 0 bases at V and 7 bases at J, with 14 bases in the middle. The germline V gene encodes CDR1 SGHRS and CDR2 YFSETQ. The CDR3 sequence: CASSLGTGPPEQYF. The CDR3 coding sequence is TGCGCCAGCAGCTTGGGAACAGGACCCCCGGAGCAGTACTTC.

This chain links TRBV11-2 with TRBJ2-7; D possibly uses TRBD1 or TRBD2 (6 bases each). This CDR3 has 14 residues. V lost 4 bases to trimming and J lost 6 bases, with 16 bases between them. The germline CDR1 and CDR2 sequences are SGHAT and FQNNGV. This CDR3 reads CASSSNQGRPEQYF. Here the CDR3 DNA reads TGTGCCAGCAGCTCGAACCAGGGGAGGCCCGAGCAGTACTTC.